The T cell receptor (beta chain) under discussion was sequenced for a study of CD4+ T cells in melanoma. V dropped 3 bases and J dropped 0 bases, with 8 bases sitting between them. Germline CDR1 reads LNHDA; CDR2 reads SQIVND (reference sequence). The CDR3 consists of 15 residues. Worth noting for this clone: Its specificity is unknown.

TCRdb keeps only in-frame clones here, not all; method: immunoSEQ multiplex PCR. This sample yields about 4,800 clones, of which under 65% are seen a single time; approximately 30% belongs to the top ten. Overall study results and limits: A reported correlation linked neoantigen-specific CD4+ T cells to CD8+, macrophage and B cell function. Diverse differentiation states were reported for melanoma neoantigen-specific CD4+ T cells.

The TCR sequence derives from a human donor with melanoma. Sequenced material: cells from a culture (not recorded whether cultured in vitro). The chain employs TRBV19 and TRBJ1-4; TRBD1 is a possible D gene (5 bases). CDR3 sequence reads: CASSISTATNEKLFF. The DNA for the CDR3 is TGTGCCAGTAGTATCTCGACAGCAACTAATGAAAAACTGTTTTTT.